This T cell receptor beta chain appears in the sequencing data of a study of tumor-infiltrating lymphocytes in oesophageal squamous cell carcinoma. Deletions cut 5 bases from V and 9 bases from J, with 14 bases between. The CDR3 covers 13 residues. Germline values: CDR1 SGHTA, CDR2 FQGTGA. MiXCR, applied by TCRdb to the PCR reads, yields one record per CDR3 protein. The profile shows approximately 15,000 distinct CDR3 sequences, about 50% of them singletons. This receptor was identified in a male donor with esophageal squamous cell carcinoma. Sequenced material: esophageal tumor tissue. The rearrangement links TRBV7-3 to TRBJ2-1; perhaps TRBD1 as D (5 bases). This CDR3 is CASSVDREREQFF. The CDR3 bases are TGTGCCAGCAGCGTCGACAGAGAACGTGAGCAGTTCTTC.